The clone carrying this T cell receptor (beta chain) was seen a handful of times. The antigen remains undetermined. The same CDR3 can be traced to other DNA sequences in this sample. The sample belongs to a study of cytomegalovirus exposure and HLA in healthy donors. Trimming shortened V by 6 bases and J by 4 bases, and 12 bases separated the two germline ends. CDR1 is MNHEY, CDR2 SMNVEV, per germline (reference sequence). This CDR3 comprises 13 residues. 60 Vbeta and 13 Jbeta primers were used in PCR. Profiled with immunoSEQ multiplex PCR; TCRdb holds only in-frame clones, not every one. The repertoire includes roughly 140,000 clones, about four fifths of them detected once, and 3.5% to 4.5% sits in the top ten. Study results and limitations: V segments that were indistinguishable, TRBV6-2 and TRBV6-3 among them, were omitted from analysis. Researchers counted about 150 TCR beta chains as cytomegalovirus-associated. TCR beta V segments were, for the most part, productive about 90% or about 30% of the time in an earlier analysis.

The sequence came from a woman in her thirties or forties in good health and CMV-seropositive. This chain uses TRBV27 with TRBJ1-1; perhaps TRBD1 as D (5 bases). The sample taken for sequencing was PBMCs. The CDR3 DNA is TGTGCCAGCAGCCTGCGGGGGAGCACTGAAGCTTTCTTT. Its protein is CASSLRGSTEAFF.